Each of the 13 T cell receptor beta chains below was sequenced from the same sample in a study of PD-L1 blockade in urothelial cancer. The protocol was immunoSEQ multiplex PCR, while the TCRdb copy is restricted to in-frame clones and leaves out a portion. This table has some 45,000 clones, around 89% appearing once. The sequencing used PBMCs, collected around atezolizumab (anti-PD-L1) treatment. These receptors all come from a man aged 80 or over with urothelial cancer.

A single count supports this clone. The chain employs TRBV10-3 and TRBJ1-1; a possible D gene is TRBD1 (6 bases). The CDR3 spans 14 residues. Germline lookup yields CDR1 ENHRY and CDR2 SYGVKD. V was clipped by 4 bases and J by 1 base, with 10 bases between them. CDR3 nucleotides: TGTGCCATCAGTGCTACAGGGCCGAACACTGAAGCTTTCTTT. It is translated as CAISATGPNTEAFF.

The CDR3 DNA is TGTGCCAGCAGCCCCTCGAGGTGGGAGCAGTACTTC. Translating gives CASSPSRWEQYF. The chain joins TRBV7-2 to TRBJ2-7; D is ambiguous. Trimming pared 5 bases from V and 7 bases from J, leaving 12 bases between. Germline V gives CDR1 SGHTA, CDR2 FQGNSA. The CDR3 sequence is 12 residues long.

This rearrangement joins TRBV14 to TRBJ2-6; no clear D. Per germline, CDR1 SGHDN and CDR2 FVKESK. The ends were cut back, 4 bases at V and 3 bases at J, with 13 bases in the middle. The length of the CDR3 is 16 residues. CDR3 bases: TGTGCCAGCAGCCCCGAAATCGGGTTTGGGGCCAACGTCCTGACTTTC. Its protein product is CASSPEIGFGANVLTF.

The gene calls are TRBV5-6 and TRBJ2-2, with a weak D call TRBD2 (6 bases). Germline lookup yields CDR1 SGHDT and CDR2 YYEEEE. V was shortened by 4 bases and J by 6 bases, with 13 bases between the two germline ends. The CDR3 is 14 amino acids. The DNA for the CDR3 is TGTGCCAGCAGCCGCCGGAGGGTGGCCGGGGAGCTGTTTTTT. It encodes CASSRRRVAGELFF.

This chain links TRBV10-3 with TRBJ1-1, with D tentatively TRBD1 (5 bases). The germline gives CDR1 ENHRY, CDR2 SYGVKD. The length of the CDR3 is 14 residues. Trimming took off 0 bases at V and 5 bases at J, with 10 bases between the two ends. DNA of the CDR3: TGTGCCATCAGTGAGTCAAGGGGCGCAACTGAAGCTTTCTTT. Protein: CAISESRGATEAFF.

V gene TRBV6-5 combines with J gene TRBJ2-1, with 9 bases lining up with TRBD1. Germline V lookup: CDR1 MNHEY, CDR2 SVGAGI. This CDR3 contains 15 residues. Unmatched junction bases numbered 5, after V lost 6 bases and J lost 2 bases. The CDR3 loop is CASREQGATYNEQFF. The CDR3 DNA reads TGTGCCAGCAGGGAACAGGGGGCCACCTACAATGAGCAGTTCTTC.

The rearrangement joins TRBV2 to TRBJ1-5, with 9 bases that match TRBD1. The germline V gene has CDR1 SNHLY and CDR2 FYNNEI. Trimming at V came to 3 bases and at J to 6 bases, leaving 6 bases not matched to a gene. CDR3 length equals 15 residues. This chain's CDR3 is CASSEDRGHSQPQHF. CDR3 DNA sequence: TGTGCCAGCAGTGAGGACAGGGGCCACAGTCAGCCCCAGCATTTT.

This sequence joins TRBV18 and TRBJ2-5; TRBD1 aligns across 7 bases. The CDR3 consists of 13 residues. The germline CDR1 and CDR2 sequences are KGHSH and LQKENI. The V and J ends lost 3 bases and 4 bases, in that order; junction bases with no gene match: 2. This CDR3 is CASSPNRGETQYF. The CDR3 coding sequence is TGTGCCAGCTCACCCAACAGGGGAGAGACCCAGTACTTC. The complete variable domain, with remaining parts taken from reference TRBV18 and TRBJ2-5, reads NAGVMQNPRHLVRRRGQEARLRCSPMKGHSHVYWYRQLPEEGLKFMVYLQKENIIDESGMPKERFSAEFPKEGPSILRIQQVVRGDSAAYFCASSPNRGETQYFGPGTRLLVL.

The chain carries TRBV28 and TRBJ2-6, with 8 bases fitting TRBD1. After removal of 6 bases from V and 4 bases from J, the junction contained 8 bases not matched to a gene. Germline loops: CDR1 MDHEN, CDR2 SYDVKM. This CDR3 comprises 16 residues. The CDR3 bases are TGTGCCAGCAGACCTCAGGGGGCGCGCGGGGCCAACGTCCTGACTTTC. Translated: CASRPQGARGANVLTF. Complete variable domain (other parts from reference TRBV28 and TRBJ2-6): DVKVTQSSRYLVKRTGEKVFLECVQDMDHENMFWYRQDPGLGLRLIYFSYDVKMKEKGDIPEGYSVSREKKERFSLILESASTNQTSMYLCASRPQGARGANVLTFGAGSRLTVL.

This chain joins TRBV7-9 and TRBJ1-2, with TRBD1 identical over 8 bases. The germline gives CDR1 SEHNR, CDR2 FQNEAQ (reference sequence). V lost 6 bases and J lost 7; bases outside the gene matches: 10. The CDR3 extends over 14 amino acids. The CDR3 protein is CASSPGTGPSGYTF. For the CDR3, the DNA is TGTGCCAGCAGTCCCGGGACAGGACCCTCTGGCTACACCTTC. The whole variable domain, remainder taken from reference TRBV7-9 and TRBJ1-2, is DTGVSQNPRHKITKRGQNVTFRCDPISEHNRLYWYRQTLGQGPEFLTYFQNEAQLEKSRLLSDRFSAERPKGSFSTLEIQRTEQGDSAMYLCASSPGTGPSGYTFGSGTRLTVV.

The chain couples TRBV4-1 to TRBJ2-5; D not resolved. In germline, CDR1 is MGHRA, CDR2 YSYEKL. The CDR3 sequence is 12 residues long. V gave up 0 bases and J gave up 6 bases, with 5 bases separating them. DNA of the CDR3: TGCGCCAGCAGCCAAGAAACAAAGACCCAGTACTTC. Amino acids: CASSQETKTQYF.

The chain couples TRBV6-1 to TRBJ1-2; D perhaps matches TRBD1 (6 bases). Per germline, CDR1 MNHNS and CDR2 SASEGT. Trimming left V 6 bases short and J 8 bases short, with 19 bases between. The CDR3 totals 14 residues. The CDR3 spells CASSPTTVQGGYTF. CDR3 nucleotide sequence: TGTGCCAGCAGCCCGACGACAGTACAGGGAGGCTACACCTTC.

This clone was detected once. The chain is built from TRBV30 and TRBJ2-1; D ambiguous. The V gene lost 0 bases and the J gene lost 7 bases, with 10 bases spanning the gap. Germline-derived CDR1 and CDR2 are GTSNPN and SVGIG (reference sequence). The CDR3 covers 13 residues. The CDR3 DNA sequence: TGTGCCTGGAGTGTTGGTGCAGTGAATGAGCAGTTCTTC. The encoded protein is CAWSVGAVNEQFF.